Following are 9 T cell receptor beta chains from one sample sequenced in a study of shared clonotypes between healthy human individuals. Only in-frame clones appear in the TCRdb table, and some are missing; sequencing was by immunoSEQ multiplex PCR. The sample shows about 120,000 clones, more than 65% of them seen only once. The specimen was memory CD8+ T cells sorted from blood. This sample's subset: CD45RO+ cells pooled with CCR7-negative TemRA cells. These receptors originate from a woman younger than 45 in good health.

The CDR3 region is CASSGSEGNQPQHF. In nucleotides, the CDR3 is TGTGCCAGCAGTGGGTCAGAGGGCAATCAGCCCCAGCATTTT. The genes are TRBV25-1 and TRBJ1-5; D is uncertain. This CDR3 region has 14 residues. Germline assignment: CDR1 MGHDK and CDR2 SYGVNS. With 4 bases removed from V and 2 bases from J, the gap between germline ends came to 9 bases.

This clone was seen a handful of times. V is TRBV19 and J is TRBJ1-2, with 10 bases lining up with TRBD1. CDR3 size: 14 residues. V shed 11 bases and J 3 bases; nucleotides not matched to a gene: 9. CDR1 and CDR2 from the germline V gene are LNHDA and SQIVND (reference sequence). In DNA form, the CDR3 reads TGTGCCTCTCGCTCAGGGACAGGGGACTATGGCTACACCTTC. Amino acid sequence: CASRSGTGDYGYTF.

V usage is TRBV4-1 and J usage is TRBJ1-2, with a tentative D call TRBD1 (6 bases). Germline assignment: CDR1 MGHRA and CDR2 YSYEKL. The CDR3 spans 16 residues. The V and J ends lost 0 bases and 7 bases respectively, with 18 bases between them. The CDR3 protein is CASSQETGNPGGGYTF. In DNA form, the CDR3 reads TGCGCCAGCAGCCAAGAGACAGGCAACCCGGGCGGTGGCTACACCTTC.

The CDR3 DNA sequence: TGCGCCAGCAGTGAGGGGACAGCCGACACAGATACGCAGTATTTT. Translation gives CASSEGTADTDTQYF. The chain joins TRBV10-1 to TRBJ2-3, with 7 nucleotides matching TRBD1. Trimming at V came to 2 bases and at J to 2 bases, leaving 4 bases not matched to a gene. CDR1 WNHNN and CDR2 SYGVQD come from the germline V gene (reference sequence). The CDR3 contains 15 residues.

The chain combines TRBV30 with TRBJ2-7; D unclear. CDR1 is GTSNPN, CDR2 SVGIG, per germline (reference sequence). The CDR3 is 12 residues long. V was clipped by 0 bases and J by 4 bases, with 7 bases between them. In nucleotides, the CDR3 is TGTGCCTGGAGTGTATCTATATACGAGCAGTACTTC. This gives the protein CAWSVSIYEQYF.

The rearrangement links TRBV19 to TRBJ1-1, with D possibly matching TRBD1 (6 bases). The V end was cut by 3 bases, the J end by 5 bases, with 10 bases between. Looked up from germline, CDR1 is LNHDA and CDR2 is SQIVND (reference sequence). This CDR3 has 13 amino acids. The CDR3 loop is CASSIWGLTEAFF. CDR3 DNA: TGTGCCAGTAGTATTTGGGGGCTTACTGAAGCTTTCTTT.

This clone was counted a few times. CDR3 residues: CASSHGLDEQYF. In DNA form, the CDR3 reads TGTGCCAGCAGCCACGGACTGGACGAGCAGTACTTC. The gene calls are TRBV11-2 and TRBJ2-7; D might be TRBD2 (5 bases). V lost 5 bases to trimming and J lost 5 bases, with 10 bases between them. This CDR3 contains 12 residues. Germline lookup yields CDR1 SGHAT and CDR2 FQNNGV.

This chain uses TRBV6-5 with TRBJ1-2; the match to TRBD1 covers 7 bases. Trimming removed 4 bases from V and 2 bases from J; junction bases left unmatched: 4. CDR1 and CDR2 (germline): MNHEY, SVGAGI. The CDR3 contains 14 residues. The CDR3 here is CASSLGTANYGYTF. The CDR3 DNA reads as TGTGCCAGCAGTTTGGGGACAGCGAACTATGGCTACACCTTC.

This clone occurred once. The chain has TRBV7-3 and TRBJ2-5, with D unresolved. The ends were cut back, 4 bases at V and 5 bases at J, with 14 bases in the middle. The CDR3 is 14 residues long. CDR1 is SGHTA, CDR2 FQGTGA, per germline. The CDR3 loop reads CASSSSYGRETQYF. CDR3 coding DNA: TGTGCCAGCAGCTCATCCTATGGCAGGGAGACCCAGTACTTC. Combining the CDR3 with reference TRBV7-3 and TRBJ2-5 gives the whole variable domain GAGVSQTPSNKVTEKGKYVELRCDPISGHTALYWYRQSLGQGPEFLIYFQGTGAADDSGLPNDRFFAVRPEGSVSTLKIQRTERGDSAVYLCASSSSYGRETQYFGPGTRLLVL.